These 25 T cell receptor beta chains were sequenced from one sample in a study of T cell responses to AZD1222 COVID-19 vaccine (dated by TCRdb to 2020 to 2022). The time point label on this specimen signifies: about 28 days (+/-7) after the second vaccine dose. The library was prepared using the immunoSEQ multiplex PCR assay. The clones in this table, taken by TCRdb from immuneACCESS, are in-frame only. Not every clone is retained; where verified, under half of the shortfall comes from an unresolved V gene, and the cause of the rest is unknown. The sample includes fewer than 150,000 clones, with about 93% observed a single time. The top ten clones comprise approximately 6.8% of the sample. The source material was peripheral blood, sampled 28 days after the second AZD1222 dose. The receptors here all came from an adult who received the AZD1222 COVID-19 vaccine.

The chain joins TRBV5-1 to TRBJ2-1; no definite D call. Trimming removed 6 bases from V and 0 bases from J, with 13 bases in between. This CDR3 spans 15 amino acids. The germline gives CDR1 SGHRS, CDR2 YFSETQ. CDR3 DNA: TGCGCCAGCAAAGGGAAACTAAGCTCCTACAATGAGCAGTTCTTC. This encodes CASKGKLSSYNEQFF.

J is TRBJ2-7 and V is TRBV2, with a weak D call TRBD2 (6 bases). The CDR3 consists of 15 residues. With 0 bases removed from V and 3 bases from J, the gap between germline ends came to 12 bases. In germline, CDR1 is SNHLY, CDR2 FYNNEI. The CDR3 spells CASSEAREGYYEQYF. DNA of the CDR3: TGTGCCAGCAGTGAAGCGCGGGAAGGGTACTACGAGCAGTACTTC.

J is TRBJ1-1 and V is TRBV12-3 or TRBV12-4; D is unclear. CDR3 size: 13 residues. The V gene lost 3 bases and the J gene lost 7 bases, with 12 bases spanning the gap. The DNA for the CDR3 is TGTGCCAGCAGTTTTTCAGCTAATATTGAAGCTTTCTTT. Translation: CASSFSANIEAFF.

The rearrangement joins TRBV12-3 or TRBV12-4 to TRBJ1-5; a weak D match, TRBD1 (5 bases). With 5 bases removed from V and 5 bases from J, the gap between germline ends came to 10 bases. The CDR3 runs to 13 residues. DNA for the CDR3: TGTGCCAGCAGTCGGGACGGGCATCAGCCCCAGCATTTT. Its protein is CASSRDGHQPQHF.

The count of this clone is one. The chain recombines TRBV19 with TRBJ1-5, with D possibly matching TRBD1 (5 bases). Trimming cost V 5 bases and J 11 bases, with 13 bases left between them. The CDR3 consists of 12 residues. Germline CDR1 LNHDA, CDR2 SQIVND (reference sequence). CDR3 amino acids: CASSPPTEAQHF. The CDR3 bases are TGTGCCAGTAGTCCCCCGACAGAGGCCCAGCATTTT.

The chain carries TRBV4-3 and TRBJ1-2; D remains ambiguous. V lost 1 base, J lost 14 bases, and 17 bases lay in between. The CDR3 totals 13 residues. CDR1 LGHNA and CDR2 YSLEER come from the germline V gene. The CDR3 is CASSQGPDPVRTF. CDR3 bases: TGCGCCAGCAGCCAAGGCCCAGACCCGGTGAGGACCTTC.

This rearrangement joins TRBV7-2 to TRBJ2-7; D is perhaps TRBD1 (6 bases). The CDR3 has 16 amino acids. Germline CDR1 is SGHTA and CDR2 is FQGNSA. Trimming took off 9 bases at V and 1 base at J, with 22 bases between the two ends. The CDR3, as DNA: TGTGCCAGTGAAACGCCCGGAGAGACAGGATCCTACGAGCAGTACTTC. Amino acid sequence: CASETPGETGSYEQYF.

The chain employs TRBV6-5 and TRBJ1-1, with a possible D match to TRBD1 (6 bases). Germline CDR1 MNHEY, CDR2 SVGAGI. Trimming removed 10 bases at V and 1 base at J, with 16 bases between. This CDR3 is built from 14 residues. CDR3 bases: TGTGCCACCTCGTATGGGGGCGCGAACACTGAAGCTTTCTTT. Translation: CATSYGGANTEAFF.

This clone was recorded only once. V is TRBV19 and J is TRBJ1-3; TRBD1 might be the D (6 bases). The CDR3 sequence is 17 residues long. Germline CDR1 reads LNHDA; CDR2 reads SQIVND (reference sequence). V was trimmed by 3 bases and J by 0 bases, leaving 15 bases between them. The CDR3 protein is CASSMYRTENSGNTIYF. CDR3 DNA: TGTGCCAGTAGTATGTATCGGACAGAGAACTCTGGAAACACCATATATTTT.

The chain employs TRBV28 and TRBJ1-5, with D unclear. The CDR3 has 16 residues. The V end was cut by 10 bases, the J end by 1 base, with 20 bases between. The germline V gene has CDR1 MDHEN and CDR2 SYDVKM. In DNA form, the CDR3 reads TGTGCCACAGCCGCCATGGGAGGAACAAGCAATCAGCCCCAGCATTTT. Its protein is CATAAMGGTSNQPQHF.

This chain joins TRBV27 and TRBJ2-7; possible D gene TRBD1, 6 bases. Trimming cost V 3 bases and J 2 bases, with 11 bases left between them. The CDR3 is made up of 14 amino acids. Germline V gives CDR1 MNHEY, CDR2 SMNVEV (reference sequence). This chain's CDR3 is CASSFGGAAYEQYF. DNA of the CDR3: TGTGCCAGCAGTTTTGGGGGCGCAGCCTACGAGCAGTACTTC.

The genes are TRBV29-1 and TRBJ2-1, with 7 bases lining up with TRBD2. This CDR3 has 16 residues. V lost 2 bases and J lost 0; bases outside the gene matches: 7. The V gene's germline CDR1 is SQVTM and CDR2 ANQGSEA. The CDR3 here is CSVEWRGGGSYNEQFF. DNA for the CDR3: TGCAGCGTTGAATGGCGTGGCGGGGGCTCCTACAATGAGCAGTTCTTC.

Written as DNA, the CDR3 is TGTGCCAGCAGTCTAGGGACAGGCGGAAATGAAAAACTGTTTTTT. Protein: CASSLGTGGNEKLFF. The J gene is TRBJ1-4, the V gene TRBV6-5, with 8 nucleotides matching TRBD1. Germline trimming cut 5 bases from V and 5 bases from J; bases unmatched to any gene: 7. This CDR3 comprises 15 residues. Germline CDR1 MNHEY, CDR2 SVGAGI.

The rearrangement links TRBV27 to TRBJ2-1, with TRBD1 matching over 8 bases. This CDR3 is built from 14 residues. The trim removed 1 base at V and 9 bases at J, leaving 5 bases unmatched. CDR1 and CDR2 (germline): MNHEY, SMNVEV (reference sequence). The CDR3 region has the DNA TGTGCCAGCAGTTTATGGTTGACAGGGGTTGAGCAGTTCTTC. It yields the protein CASSLWLTGVEQFF.

The J gene is TRBJ1-1, the V gene TRBV7-9; D unclear. Trimming stripped 5 bases from V and 0 bases from J, with 7 bases between. Germline V CDR1 and CDR2: SEHNR, FQNEAQ (reference sequence). The CDR3 runs to 13 residues. The CDR3 DNA reads as TGTGCCAGCAGCCCAACAATGAACACTGAAGCTTTCTTT. It codes for CASSPTMNTEAFF. The entire variable domain, with the rest obtained from reference TRBV7-9 and TRBJ1-1, is as follows: DTGVSQNPRHKITKRGQNVTFRCDPISEHNRLYWYRQTLGQGPEFLTYFQNEAQLEKSRLLSDRFSAERPKGSFSTLEIQRTEQGDSAMYLCASSPTMNTEAFFGQGTRLTVV.

The genes are TRBV3-1 (or the pseudogene TRBV3-2) and TRBJ2-7, with 10 bases aligning to TRBD2. Germline V gives CDR1 LGHDT, CDR2 YNNKEL (reference sequence). With 5 bases clipped from V and 4 bases from J, the junction kept 8 bases outside the gene matches. The CDR3 loop spans 15 amino acids. The CDR3 nucleotides read TGTGCCAGCAGCAGGTACAGCGGGGGGGAGTACGAGCAGTACTTC. It is translated as CASSRYSGGEYEQYF.

CDR3 residues: CASSGGGRGTDTQYF. CDR3 DNA: TGTGCCAGCAGCGGAGGGGGTCGGGGCACAGATACGCAGTATTTT. The J gene is TRBJ2-3, the V gene TRBV9; perhaps TRBD1 as D (6 bases). Germline V gene lookup returns CDR1 SGDLS and CDR2 YYNGEE. CDR3 length: 15 amino acids. The V end was cut by 3 bases, the J end by 1 base, with 12 bases between. Based on the CDR3 plus reference TRBV9 and TRBJ2-3, the full variable domain is DSGVTQTPKHLITATGQRVTLRCSPRSGDLSVYWYQQSLDQGLQFLIQYYNGEERAKGNILERFSAQQFPDLHSELNLSSLELGDSALYFCASSGGGRGTDTQYFGPGTRLTVL.

The chain joins TRBV30 to TRBJ2-5; perhaps TRBD1 as D (5 bases). CDR3 length equals 11 residues. V lost 5 bases to trimming and J lost 4 bases, with 8 bases between them. Germline V lookup: CDR1 GTSNPN, CDR2 SVGIG (reference sequence). The CDR3 sequence: CAWGATETQYF. For the CDR3, the DNA is TGTGCCTGGGGGGCGACAGAGACCCAGTACTTC. Combining the CDR3 with reference TRBV30 and TRBJ2-5 gives the whole variable domain SQTIHQWPATLVQPVGSPLSLECTVEGTSNPNLYWYRQAAGRGLQLLFYSVGIGQISSEVPQNLSASRPQDRQFILSSKKLLLSDSGFYLCAWGATETQYFGPGTRLLVL.

The rearrangement uses TRBV7-2 and TRBJ1-1; weak D call: TRBD1 (6 bases). Looked up from germline, CDR1 is SGHTA and CDR2 is FQGNSA. With 4 bases removed from V and 1 base from J, the gap between germline ends came to 16 bases. CDR3 size: 16 residues. The chain's CDR3 is CASSYNAQDRNTEAFF. The CDR3 bases are TGTGCCAGCAGCTACAATGCCCAGGACAGGAACACTGAAGCTTTCTTT.

V is TRBV11-2 and J is TRBJ2-7; D remains unclear. This CDR3 is 14 amino acids long. With 0 bases removed from V and 2 bases from J, the gap between germline ends came to 8 bases. Germline V gives CDR1 SGHAT, CDR2 FQNNGV. The CDR3: CASSLESNTYEQYF. In DNA, the CDR3 is TGTGCCAGCAGCTTAGAAAGCAATACCTACGAGCAGTACTTC.

This chain links TRBV19 with TRBJ1-5; D remains ambiguous. CDR3 length: 14 amino acids. Germline CDR1 reads LNHDA; CDR2 reads SQIVND (reference sequence). Trimming pared 2 bases from V and 5 bases from J, leaving 10 bases between. Written as DNA, the CDR3 is TGTGCCAGTAGTATAAGAGGAGTCTATCAGCCCCAGCATTTT. This sequence encodes CASSIRGVYQPQHF.

The rearrangement joins TRBV11-2 to TRBJ2-5, with D possibly TRBD2 on 5 matching bases. The V and J ends lost 5 bases and 1 base respectively, with 14 bases between them. CDR1 and CDR2 (germline): SGHAT, FQNNGV. CDR3 length: 15 residues. The CDR3 loop reads CASSPSGPAQETQYF. CDR3 nucleotides: TGTGCCAGCAGCCCGAGCGGACCAGCCCAAGAGACCCAGTACTTC.

V gene TRBV18 combines with J gene TRBJ2-7, with 7 bases aligning to TRBD2. Germline-derived CDR1 and CDR2 are KGHSH and LQKENI. This CDR3 comprises 16 residues. V was clipped by 2 bases and J by 0 bases; unmatched bases: 7. CDR3 DNA sequence: TGTGCCAGCTCACCAGGTTTGGGGGGGTCCTCCTACGAGCAGTACTTC. It translates to CASSPGLGGSSYEQYF.

V and J are TRBV19 and TRBJ2-5; 10 bases match TRBD2. Per the germline V gene, CDR1 is LNHDA and CDR2 is SQIVND (reference sequence). The CDR3 sequence is 15 residues long. Germline trimming cut 5 bases from V and 2 bases from J; bases unmatched to any gene: 5. CDR3 amino acids: CASSVLAGRQETQYF. CDR3 bases: TGTGCCAGTAGTGTACTAGCGGGGAGACAAGAGACCCAGTACTTC.

V usage is TRBV7-6 and J usage is TRBJ1-4, with 7 positions matching TRBD1. From germline, CDR1 is SGHVS and CDR2 FNYEAQ. V shed 5 bases and J 1 base; nucleotides not matched to a gene: 4. CDR3 size: 15 residues. The CDR3 DNA is TGTGCCAGCAGCAAGGGGACAGTAACTAATGAAAAACTGTTTTTT. Amino acids: CASSKGTVTNEKLFF.